These 11 T cell receptor beta chains originate from one sample sequenced in a study of regulatory T cells in long-lasting Graves disease. Combining iRepertoire HTBI primers with Arm-PCR of CDR3 regions, the authors built TCR beta libraries. One entry per CDR3 protein results from TCRdb running MiXCR on the multiplex PCR reads. Of 300,000 to 350,000 distinct CDR3 sequences detected, around 20% appear once; the ten largest clones hold 25% to 30%. Specified time point: persistent/refractory GD, antithyroid drugs over 5 years with positive TRAb. Making the TCR library involved RNA that had been extracted from PBMCs. Sequences were derived from peripheral blood mononuclear cells (PBMCs), sampled when the disease was refractory, from a patient treated with antithyroid drugs. These receptors were obtained from a female donor with Graves disease.

The rearrangement uses TRBV11-2 and TRBJ2-1; 7 positions agree with TRBD2. CDR3 length equals 14 residues. The ends lost 4 bases at V and 6 bases at J; junction bases unmatched: 6. CDR1 is SGHAT and CDR2 is FQNNGV in the germline V gene. CDR3 nucleotide sequence: TGTGCCAGCAGCTCTATAGCGGGCCGCAATGAGCAGTTCTTC. This sequence encodes CASSSIAGRNEQFF.

This clonotype came up a few times. J is TRBJ2-7 and V is TRBV6-2 or TRBV6-3; no definite D call. CDR1 is MNHEY and CDR2 is SVGEGT in the germline V gene. The CDR3 is 15 residues long. V shed 0 bases and J shed 2 bases, with 11 bases lying between them. The CDR3 protein is CASSYSTGLTYEQYF. CDR3 nucleotides: TGTGCCAGCAGTTACTCAACGGGTCTGACCTACGAGCAGTACTTC.

The rearrangement links TRBV19 to TRBJ1-2; TRBD1 might be the D (5 bases). The CDR3 is made up of 16 amino acids. Trimming pared 5 bases from V and 5 bases from J, leaving 21 bases between. The germline CDR1 and CDR2 sequences are LNHDA and SQIVND (reference sequence). CDR3 coding DNA: TGTGCCAGTAGTCCCCTTCCCGGCCGAGGGGTGTATGGCTACACCTTC. Its translation: CASSPLPGRGVYGYTF. Full variable domain (outside the CDR3, taken from reference TRBV19 and TRBJ1-2): DGGITQSPKYLFRKEGQNVTLSCEQNLNHDAMYWYRQDPGQGLRLIYYSQIVNDFQKGDIAEGYSVSREKKESFPLTVTSAQKNPTAFYLCASSPLPGRGVYGYTFGSGTRLTVV.

This clonotype has just a few counts. An end of the junction differs from the germline gene, which may be a read error. The gene calls are TRBV28 and TRBJ1-5, with D unclear. The CDR3 runs to 11 residues. CDR1 is MDHEN, CDR2 SYDVKM, per germline. The CDR3 region has the DNA TGTGCCAGCAGTTTTGAGTTTGGTATGGATTTT. Protein sequence: CASSFEFGMDF.

This clonotype showed up just a few times. The rearrangement joins TRBV20-1 to TRBJ2-7; tentatively, D is TRBD1 (6 bases). CDR3 length: 12 residues. V was cut by 5 bases and J by 0 bases, with 8 bases left in between. In germline, CDR1 is DFQATT, CDR2 SNEGSKA (reference sequence). CDR3: CSASQGSYEQYF. In DNA, the CDR3 is TGCAGTGCTTCACAGGGCTCCTACGAGCAGTACTTC.

This clonotype was seen many times. The chain recombines TRBV5-1 with TRBJ1-1, with 9 bases lining up with TRBD1. V shed 0 bases, J shed 5 bases, and the junction held 11 bases outside the gene matches. Germline V gene sequence: CDR1 SGHRS, CDR2 YFSETQ. The CDR3 has 17 amino acids. The CDR3 region has the DNA TGCGCCAGCAGCTTGGACCCATCGGGACAGGGAAGTACTGAAGCTTTCTTT. Its translation is CASSLDPSGQGSTEAFF.

The chain employs TRBV30 and TRBJ2-6; D is unclear. Germline-derived CDR1 and CDR2 are GTSNPN and SVGIG (reference sequence). This CDR3 has 15 residues. V lost 3 bases and J 0 bases, leaving 9 bases between the germline ends. The CDR3 nucleotides are TGTGCCTGGAGGTCACATCCCTCTGGGGCCAACGTCCTGACTTTC. The encoded protein is CAWRSHPSGANVLTF.

The chain carries TRBV28 and TRBJ2-7, with TRBD1 matching 8 bases. Germline CDR1 MDHEN, CDR2 SYDVKM. Trimming removed 8 bases from V and 8 bases from J; junction bases left unmatched: 11. The CDR3 has 13 amino acids. CDR3 sequence: CASGATGAPQQYF. The CDR3 coding sequence is TGTGCCAGCGGCGCGACAGGGGCGCCTCAGCAGTACTTC.

A note on this clonotype: This may stem from a read error, because a much larger clone lies one nucleotide away. The conserved phenylalanine or tryptophan is not found at the CDR3 terminus, so this likely reflects a read error. The rearrangement joins TRBV28 to TRBJ2-7; a weak D match, TRBD1 (6 bases). CDR1 MDHEN and CDR2 SYDVKM come from the germline V gene. The CDR3 has 14 amino acids. Deletions cut 6 bases from V and 2 bases from J, with 14 bases between. The CDR3 DNA sequence: TGTGCCAGCAGCATTAGGGGGTTTACCTACGAGCAGTACTCC. Its translation: CASSIRGFTYEQYS.

In this sample, this clonotype turned up many times. The chain combines TRBV6-2 or TRBV6-3 with TRBJ1-2, with D uncertain. CDR1 is MNHEY and CDR2 is SVGEGT in the germline V gene. V was cut by 1 base and J by 8 bases, with 11 bases left in between. The CDR3 totals 13 residues. Here the CDR3 DNA reads TGTGCCAGCAGTTACTACCCAACTGGGGGCTACACCTTC. Translated, it gives CASSYYPTGGYTF.

This clonotype was seen at least ten times. This CDR3 reads CASRGGGSYGYTF. CDR3 sequence (DNA): TGTGCCAGCAGAGGGGGGGGATCGTACGGCTACACCTTC. The V and J genes are TRBV11-2 and TRBJ1-2; D is perhaps TRBD1 (6 bases). The germline V gene has CDR1 SGHAT and CDR2 FQNNGV. V shed 6 bases and J shed 8 bases, with 16 bases lying between them. This CDR3 has 13 residues.